The entry that follows covers one T cell receptor beta chain sequence. This specimen comes from a study of blood T cell repertoires in COVID-19. Study in general: Sample material is recorded as cDNA or gDNA derived from T cells, B-cell-depleted T cells, or PBMCs.

As processed by the authors: Estimation of nucleated cell counts relied on the amplification of reference gene primers. Sequencing was performed with immunoSEQ multiplex PCR; in TCRdb, only in-frame clones are kept and a portion is missing. That table furnishes V, J and clone size, whereas the DNA furnished D and trimming. The repertoire holds fewer than 15,000 clones, about 88% seen once, with less than 3.5% in the top ten. V was shortened by 1 base and J by 6 bases, with 10 bases between the two germline ends. Germline-derived CDR1 and CDR2 are SGHNT and YYREEE (reference sequence). This CDR3 region has 13 residues.

The chain joins TRBV5-4 to TRBJ1-2; D might be TRBD1 (6 bases). Sequencing used peripheral blood. This TCR was recovered from a human donor in a cohort sampled during active COVID-19. The CDR3 protein is CASSLQGIDGYTF. CDR3 in DNA: TGTGCCAGCAGCTTGCAGGGGATTGATGGCTACACCTTC.